Presented here are 25 T cell receptor beta chains from one specimen sequenced in a study of regulatory T cells. Their specific antigens are unknown. The PCR used 52 TRBV and 13 TRBJ primers. The method was immunoSEQ multiplex PCR; TCRdb's version includes in-frame clones alone and lacks a portion of them. The sample lists around 17,000 clones; roughly 88% were seen once. Regarding the study as a whole: Hydrophobic residues at CDR3 positions 6 and 7 were enriched in conventional CD4+ T cells of CD3G-deficient patients.

Sequencing input: conventional CD4+ T cells sorted from blood. These receptors originate from a person aged 30-39 years with CD3G deficiency.

This clone was seen once. The chain has TRBV6-1 and TRBJ2-4, with D unresolved. Germline loops: CDR1 MNHNS, CDR2 SASEGT. V was cut by 2 bases and J by 7 bases, with 9 bases left in between. The CDR3 sequence is 13 residues long. CDR3 loop: CASSEIHRNIQYF. The CDR3 region has the DNA TGTGCCAGCAGTGAAATTCACCGGAACATTCAGTACTTC.

V gene TRBV6-5 combines with J gene TRBJ1-2; TRBD1 might be the D (6 bases). Germline V CDR1 and CDR2: MNHEY, SVGAGI. There are 15 residues in the CDR3. With 4 bases removed from V and 8 bases from J, the gap between germline ends came to 20 bases. CDR3 nucleotide sequence: TGTGCCAGCAGTTCCTCTATTAGGGGGGGGACCGGCTACACCTTC. This encodes CASSSSIRGGTGYTF.

The chain is built from TRBV7-8 and TRBJ2-7; no clear D. Trimming stripped 2 bases from V and 0 bases from J, with 8 bases between. Germline assignment: CDR1 SGHVS and CDR2 FQNEAQ. The length of the CDR3 is 14 residues. The CDR3 loop is CASSLYMSSYEQYF. Here the CDR3 DNA reads TGTGCCAGCAGCTTATACATGAGCTCCTACGAGCAGTACTTC.

V is TRBV5-1 and J is TRBJ2-6; D not resolved. CDR1 and CDR2 from the germline V gene are SGHRS and YFSETQ. V shed 4 bases and J shed 1 base, with 12 bases lying between them. The CDR3 consists of 16 residues. The CDR3 here is CASSITPQSGANVLTF. The CDR3 DNA sequence: TGCGCCAGCAGCATTACTCCACAATCTGGGGCCAACGTCCTGACTTTC.

The chain employs TRBV6-1 and TRBJ2-7, with 8 bases lining up with TRBD2. CDR1 is MNHNS, CDR2 SASEGT, per germline. This CDR3 comprises 14 residues. V dropped 1 base and J dropped 7; count of bases not matched to a gene: 6. The CDR3 here is CASSEGASGLEQYF. Written as DNA, the CDR3 is TGTGCCAGCAGTGAAGGGGCTAGCGGGCTTGAGCAGTACTTC.

This chain links TRBV28 with TRBJ2-2, with D possibly matching TRBD2 (5 bases). Germline assignment: CDR1 MDHEN and CDR2 SYDVKM. The CDR3 has 14 residues. Trimming removed 8 bases at V and 2 bases at J, with 12 bases between. The CDR3 nucleotides are TGTGCCAGCCGTGACTACCATAACACCGGGGAGCTGTTTTTT. It translates to CASRDYHNTGELFF.

The V gene is TRBV18, the J gene TRBJ1-2, with D hard to call. V lost 3 bases to trimming and J lost 5 bases, with 19 bases between them. The CDR3 is 16 residues long. Germline CDR1 is KGHSH and CDR2 is LQKENI. The CDR3 sequence: CASSPTSTPGYYGYTF. CDR3 DNA sequence: TGTGCCAGCTCACCGACTTCTACTCCGGGGTATTATGGCTACACCTTC.

J is TRBJ1-1 and V is TRBV19; D is perhaps TRBD1 (5 bases). Trimming took off 3 bases at V and 1 base at J, with 9 bases between the two ends. Germline lookup yields CDR1 LNHDA and CDR2 SQIVND (reference sequence). The CDR3 is made up of 14 amino acids. The CDR3 protein is CASSMWQGNTEAFF. CDR3 DNA: TGTGCCAGTAGTATGTGGCAGGGGAACACTGAAGCTTTCTTT.

This chain joins TRBV28 and TRBJ1-5; weak D call: TRBD1 (6 bases). Trimming stripped 5 bases from V and 7 bases from J, with 18 bases between. The CDR3 runs to 15 residues. The germline gives CDR1 MDHEN, CDR2 SYDVKM. The CDR3 sequence is CASSQTGPGKQPQHF. In DNA form, the CDR3 reads TGTGCCAGCAGTCAGACAGGTCCGGGTAAGCAGCCCCAGCATTTT. Full variable domain (missing parts from reference TRBV28 and TRBJ1-5): DVKVTQSSRYLVKRTGEKVFLECVQDMDHENMFWYRQDPGLGLRLIYFSYDVKMKEKGDIPEGYSVSREKKERFSLILESASTNQTSMYLCASSQTGPGKQPQHFGDGTRLSIL.

The chain is built from TRBV5-1 and TRBJ2-3; 10 bases line up with TRBD2. The ends lost 0 bases at V and 1 base at J; junction bases unmatched: 5. The germline V gene has CDR1 SGHRS and CDR2 YFSETQ. CDR3 length: 17 amino acids. This chain's CDR3 is CASSLGLAGTGTDTQYF. For the CDR3, the DNA is TGCGCCAGCAGCTTGGGACTAGCGGGTACTGGCACAGATACGCAGTATTTT.

This rearrangement joins TRBV5-1 to TRBJ2-5; 8 nucleotides match TRBD2. The CDR3 spans 15 residues. Germline V lookup: CDR1 SGHRS, CDR2 YFSETQ. Germline trimming cut 4 bases from V and 3 bases from J; bases unmatched to any gene: 8. Here the CDR3 reads CASSPSGSTEETQYF. DNA for the CDR3: TGCGCCAGCAGCCCCAGCGGGAGTACGGAAGAGACCCAGTACTTC.

This clone was seen a single time. This chain uses TRBV7-8 with TRBJ1-1; the D gene is possibly TRBD1 (6 bases). The CDR3 totals 18 residues. CDR1 SGHVS and CDR2 FQNEAQ come from the germline V gene. V lost 5 bases, J lost 1 base, and 23 bases lay in between. CDR3 loop: CASSLRRARGERNTEAFF. In nucleotides, the CDR3 is TGTGCCAGCAGCCTCCGCAGGGCCAGGGGCGAAAGGAACACTGAAGCTTTCTTT.

J is TRBJ2-1 and V is TRBV18; 7 nucleotides align to TRBD2. Germline-derived CDR1 and CDR2 are KGHSH and LQKENI. The junction had 11 bases not matched to a gene; V was cut back by 3 bases and J by 9 bases. This CDR3 spans 15 amino acids. CDR3 amino acids: CASSPGLDATSEQFF. The CDR3 DNA reads as TGTGCCAGCTCACCCGGACTAGATGCCACGAGTGAGCAGTTCTTC.

Only one count was recorded for this clone. This chain uses TRBV5-1 with TRBJ2-5; D remains unclear. The closer fit of TRBJ2-7 to the DNA end suggests the J call may be wrong. Germline V gene data show CDR1 as SGHRS and CDR2 as YFSETQ. This CDR3 is built from 13 residues. The CDR3 region is CASSLDGLYEQYF. For the CDR3, the DNA is TGCGCCAGCAGCTTGGACGGATTATACGAGCAGTACTTC.

This rearrangement joins TRBV5-1 to TRBJ2-7, with TRBD2 identical over 7 bases. In germline, CDR1 is SGHRS, CDR2 YFSETQ. Trimming took 2 bases from V and 2 from J; bases not matched to a gene: 7. The CDR3 covers 15 residues. CDR3 amino acids: CASSFSGGNPYEQYF. CDR3 nucleotide sequence: TGCGCCAGCAGCTTCTCGGGGGGAAACCCCTACGAGCAGTACTTC.

A few counts support this clone. The chain joins TRBV28 to TRBJ2-2, with TRBD1 matching 8 bases. Germline V gene data show CDR1 as MDHEN and CDR2 as SYDVKM. Trimming at V came to 2 bases and at J to 1 base, leaving 9 bases not matched to a gene. This CDR3 contains 18 residues. DNA for the CDR3: TGTGCCAGCAGTTTACGCCGACTCGGGACAGGGAACACCGGGGAGCTGTTTTTT. Amino acid sequence: CASSLRRLGTGNTGELFF.

V and J are TRBV5-1 and TRBJ2-7; possible D gene TRBD1, 5 bases. Trimming took 6 bases from V and 0 from J, leaving 7 bases between them. The CDR3 contains 12 residues. The germline V gene has CDR1 SGHRS and CDR2 YFSETQ. The CDR3 bases are TGCGCCAGCAAGGACAACTCCTACGAGCAGTACTTC. Its translation is CASKDNSYEQYF.

The table lists this clone with a count of one. The CDR3 DNA reads TGCGCCAGATCCAGGGGGTCTGGGGCCAACGTCCTGACTTTC. Its translation: CARSRGSGANVLTF. The chain couples TRBV23-1 to TRBJ2-6; 7 nucleotides agree with TRBD1. TRBV23-1 is an open reading frame whose function is uncertain. With V trimmed by 9 bases and J by 1 base, 3 bases remained unmatched. This CDR3 is 14 amino acids long.

The rearrangement joins TRBV19 to TRBJ2-1; TRBD1 agrees at 9 bases. V lost 5 bases to trimming and J lost 10 bases; unmatched junction nucleotides: 9. CDR3 length: 14 residues. Per germline, CDR1 LNHDA and CDR2 SQIVND (reference sequence). The CDR3 DNA reads as TGTGCCAGTAGTGCCGGGACAGGGATCGGGGAGCAGTTCTTC. This codes for CASSAGTGIGEQFF.

The chain combines TRBV5-1 with TRBJ2-1; the D gene is possibly TRBD2 (6 bases). Trimming took 0 bases from V and 2 from J, leaving 9 bases between them. Per germline, CDR1 SGHRS and CDR2 YFSETQ. This CDR3 region has 15 residues. The CDR3 DNA is TGCGCCAGCAGCTTGGACGGGAGCGCCTACAATGAGCAGTTCTTC. Its protein product is CASSLDGSAYNEQFF.

The J gene is TRBJ1-2, the V gene TRBV6-6, with D possibly TRBD1 on 5 matching bases. Germline V CDR1 and CDR2: MNHNY, SVGAGI (reference sequence). The CDR3 totals 15 residues. Trimming took 2 bases from V and 8 from J, leaving 18 bases between them. The CDR3 is CASSYSAGTAWGYTF. CDR3 sequence (DNA): TGTGCCAGCAGTTACAGCGCCGGGACCGCCTGGGGCTACACCTTC.

The genes are TRBV18 and TRBJ2-7; possible D gene TRBD1, 5 bases. Trimming removed 8 bases at V and 5 bases at J, with 10 bases between. This CDR3 spans 11 amino acids. CDR1 is KGHSH, CDR2 LQKENI, per germline. Written as DNA, the CDR3 is TGTGCCAGCAGTCAGGGCCACGAGCAGTACTTC. Encoded protein: CASSQGHEQYF.

This chain connects TRBV19 to TRBJ1-1, with a weak D call TRBD1 (6 bases). The V gene's germline CDR1 is LNHDA and CDR2 SQIVND (reference sequence). V lost 4 bases, J lost 1 base, and 10 bases lay in between. This CDR3 is 14 amino acids long. The CDR3 sequence is CASSRGAENTEAFF. The CDR3 DNA is TGTGCCAGTAGTAGGGGGGCGGAGAACACTGAAGCTTTCTTT.

V gene TRBV28 combines with J gene TRBJ2-2; maybe TRBD1 (6 bases). Germline CDR1 MDHEN, CDR2 SYDVKM. Trimming removed 7 bases at V and 2 bases at J, with 11 bases between. This CDR3 has 14 amino acids. The CDR3 DNA reads as TGTGCCAGCACCGGACAGATAAACACCGGGGAGCTGTTTTTT. This sequence encodes CASTGQINTGELFF.

Worth noting for this clone: At the DNA level, this CDR3 is encoded by other sequences in the same sample as well. The genes are TRBV18 and TRBJ1-2; 7 bases fit TRBD1. Unmatched junction bases numbered 2, after V lost 3 bases and J lost 4 bases. This CDR3 contains 13 residues. Germline CDR1 is KGHSH and CDR2 is LQKENI. CDR3 bases: TGTGCCAGCTCACCGGGACAGTTCTATGGCTACACCTTC. Amino acids: CASSPGQFYGYTF.